This T cell receptor (beta chain) was obtained from a study of T cells in Graves' hyperthyroidism and ophthalmopathy. As for the study in general: Peripheral blood was obtained at initial diagnosis, preceding any treatment. General study results and limits: In the blood, most expanded thyroid clonotypes above 0.001 appeared as well.

The TCR beta CDR3 regions underwent amplification using RNA transcripts as the source. HTBI primers drove first-round RT-PCR of the TCR CDR3. In TCRdb, the multiplex PCR reads were re-called with MiXCR into one record per CDR3 protein. Seen here are 600,000 to 750,000 distinct CDR3 sequences, roughly 17% observed once, and the top ten hold 15% to 19%. CDR3 length: 19 residues. V shed 5 bases and J 5 bases; nucleotides not matched to a gene: 22. The V gene's germline CDR1 is MNHNS and CDR2 SASEGT. This clonotype was detected a few times. Antigen: not known. With a duration under 2 months, the hyperthyroidism was newly diagnosed in patients aged 18 to 65. Used for diagnoses were clinical symptoms, serum thyroxine and TRAb, thyroid ultrasound and orbital computed tomography.

The gene calls are TRBV6-1 and TRBJ2-7, with 9 bases lining up with TRBD1. The sequenced sample was blood. The sequence was collected from a man in his fifties with Graves' hyperthyroidism. The CDR3 bases are TGTGCCAGCAGTTTTCTCTCGGACAGGGGACGAAAAACGTTGGACGAGCAGTACTTC. Protein sequence: CASSFLSDRGRKTLDEQYF.